This T cell receptor (beta chain) was observed in a study of Ad26.COV2.S vaccination and SARS-CoV-2 variants. Notes on the study in general: The breadth of spike-specific CD8+ and CD4+ T cell responses after vaccination was reportedly substantial. Placebo recipients had lower spike-specific TCR breadth than vaccine recipients. Analyses that measured TCR breadth and depth may have underestimated total T cell responses. Those who received vaccine or placebo ended up with similar non-spike TCR breadth.

The table came from immunoSEQ multiplex PCR; TCRdb's copy has only in-frame clones and leaves some out. The repertoire consists of some 190,000 clones, with approximately 88% occurring once and the leading ten covering 5.9%. Details on this clone: Its antigen is still unknown.

Germline V gene sequence: CDR1 MGHRA, CDR2 YSYEKL. The J segment lost 8 bases and the V segment lost 1 base, leaving 7 bases of the junction unmatched. The CDR3 length is 15 residues. The chain couples TRBV4-1 to TRBJ1-4; 7 bases line up with TRBD1. The sequencing here drew on peripheral blood, taken after recovery from COVID-19. The source of this sequence is a human donor who had recovered from COVID-19. The DNA of the CDR3 is TGCGCCAGCAGCCAAGTGGGGACAGTCCGAGAAAAACTGTTTTTT. This sequence encodes CASSQVGTVREKLFF.